One sample yielded the 26 T cell receptor beta chains listed below, sequenced in a study of immune evolution from preneoplasia to lung adenocarcinoma. Only in-frame clones appear in the TCRdb table, and some are missing; sequencing was by immunoSEQ multiplex PCR. The sample gives about 26,000 clones, 65% to 75% of which show up once; 4.5% to 7% is in the top ten. Specimen: FFPE invasive lung adenocarcinoma tissue. These receptors were taken from a person aged 55-75 years with invasive lung adenocarcinoma. Some clones in this sample may be carry-over from other donors' samples.

The V gene is TRBV7-9, the J gene TRBJ1-4; D gene unclear. V was trimmed by 5 bases and J by 1 base, leaving 11 bases between them. The CDR3 has 15 residues. Germline lookup yields CDR1 SEHNR and CDR2 FQNEAQ (reference sequence). The CDR3 sequence is CASSPGWGTNEKLFF. As DNA, the CDR3 is TGTGCCAGCAGCCCAGGCTGGGGAACTAATGAAAAACTGTTTTTT.

The rearrangement uses TRBV27 and TRBJ1-4, with a possible D match to TRBD1 (5 bases). The CDR3 is 16 residues long. Trimming left V 4 bases short and J 8 bases short, with 20 bases between. Germline loops: CDR1 MNHEY, CDR2 SMNVEV (reference sequence). The CDR3 DNA follows: TGTGCCAGCAGTTCCACCCGACAGTCCGGTGGAGAAAAACTGTTTTTT. Translated, it gives CASSSTRQSGGEKLFF.

The rearrangement links TRBV15 to TRBJ2-3; D uncertain. Trimming took 0 bases from V and 3 from J, leaving 10 bases between them. The CDR3 consists of 15 residues. Germline CDR1 is LNHNV and CDR2 is YYDKDF (reference sequence). CDR3 region: CATSRDQPETDTQYF. CDR3 nucleotide sequence: TGTGCCACCAGCAGAGATCAGCCCGAAACAGATACGCAGTATTTT.

V is TRBV11-3 and J is TRBJ1-1; D uncertain. The V gene lost 5 bases and the J gene lost 6 bases, with 10 bases spanning the gap. Per the germline V gene, CDR1 is SGHNT and CDR2 is YENEEA. This CDR3 has 12 residues. CDR3 protein: CASSLSRSEAFF. In DNA form, the CDR3 reads TGTGCCAGCAGCCTATCGAGGTCTGAAGCTTTCTTT.

The chain uses TRBV25-1 and TRBJ1-5; D call uncertain. V lost 4 bases, J lost 3 bases, and 16 bases lay in between. Germline V lookup: CDR1 MGHDK, CDR2 SYGVNS. This CDR3 is 16 amino acids long. This chain's CDR3 is CASSGAKGTYNQPQHF. CDR3 sequence (DNA): TGTGCCAGCAGTGGGGCGAAGGGCACTTACAATCAGCCCCAGCATTTT.

The J gene is TRBJ2-1, the V gene TRBV6-1; D ambiguous. The CDR3 is 14 amino acids. The V end lost 1 base, the J end lost 0 bases, and 4 bases lay between the germline ends. From germline, CDR1 is MNHNS and CDR2 SASEGT. The CDR3, as DNA: TGTGCCAGCAGTGAAGACAGCTCCTACAATGAGCAGTTCTTC. Encoded protein: CASSEDSSYNEQFF.

This chain connects TRBV7-3 to TRBJ1-4; D not certain. V shed 2 bases and J shed 7 bases, with 8 bases lying between them. The length of the CDR3 is 13 residues. The V gene's germline CDR1 is SGHTA and CDR2 FQGTGA. This CDR3 is CASSLSRGEKLFF. CDR3 DNA sequence: TGTGCCAGCAGCTTATCTCGTGGTGAAAAACTGTTTTTT.

The chain combines TRBV7-2 with TRBJ2-5; D gene uncertain. The CDR3 contains 13 residues. V was pared by 7 bases and J by 3 bases, with 12 bases between. Germline V gives CDR1 SGHTA, CDR2 FQGNSA. DNA for the CDR3: TGTGCCAGCACCACATACCTAGAAGAGACCCAGTACTTC. The encoded protein is CASTTYLEETQYF.

J is TRBJ2-6 and V is TRBV19; the match to TRBD1 covers 9 bases. V gave up 7 bases and J gave up 4 bases; unmatched junction bases: 11. This CDR3 comprises 17 residues. Germline CDR1 LNHDA, CDR2 SQIVND (reference sequence). This CDR3 reads CASTKRGTGTGANVLTF. The CDR3 region has the DNA TGTGCCAGTACCAAACGCGGGACAGGGACCGGGGCCAACGTCCTGACTTTC.

This clone was seen once. The chain carries TRBV18 and TRBJ2-3, with D hard to call. This CDR3 is 12 amino acids long. Per germline, CDR1 KGHSH and CDR2 LQKENI. The V and J ends lost 3 bases and 2 bases respectively, with 3 bases between them. The CDR3, as DNA: TGTGCCAGCTCACCCAACACAGATACGCAGTATTTT. Its translation is CASSPNTDTQYF.

The chain has TRBV15 and TRBJ2-2; possible D gene TRBD2, 5 bases. The CDR3 covers 14 residues. V gave up 2 bases and J gave up 12 bases, with 16 bases separating them. Germline lookup yields CDR1 LNHNV and CDR2 YYDKDF (reference sequence). The CDR3 DNA follows: TGTGCCACCAGCAGACCGGGGTCCCTTGAGAAGCTGTTTTTT. Translated, it gives CATSRPGSLEKLFF.

The DNA for the CDR3 is TGTGCCAGCAGTGCCCGAGGCGGGAGAAATCCGGGGGAGCAGTACTTC. Its protein is CASSARGGRNPGEQYF. The genes are TRBV6-6 and TRBJ2-7, with TRBD2 matching over 7 bases. Per the germline V gene, CDR1 is MNHNY and CDR2 is SVGAGI (reference sequence). The length of the CDR3 is 16 residues. The ends lost 5 bases at V and 7 bases at J; junction bases unmatched: 17.

In this sample, this clone turned up once. J is TRBJ2-7 and V is TRBV18; D unclear. Trimming removed 2 bases at V and 2 bases at J, with 10 bases between. In germline, CDR1 is KGHSH, CDR2 LQKENI. The CDR3 spans 14 residues. The CDR3: CASSPRAEPYEQYF. As DNA, the CDR3 is TGTGCCAGCTCACCAAGGGCAGAGCCCTACGAGCAGTACTTC.

The V call is TRBV5-4, the J call TRBJ2-1; TRBD1 or TRBD2 may be the D gene (6 bases each). This CDR3 is built from 15 residues. Trimming stripped 4 bases from V and 10 bases from J, with 21 bases between. The germline V gene has CDR1 SGHNT and CDR2 YYREEE (reference sequence). CDR3 coding DNA: TGTGCCAGCAGCCCCGCCGGGGGCTTTTGGGGCGAGCAGTTCTTC. Amino acid sequence: CASSPAGGFWGEQFF.

This clone is medium-sized. This chain uses TRBV7-9 with TRBJ2-1, with a weak D call TRBD2 (6 bases). Germline loops: CDR1 SEHNR, CDR2 FQNEAQ (reference sequence). V lost 5 bases and J lost 5, with 10 bases in between. CDR3 length equals 13 residues. The CDR3 bases are TGTGCCAGCAGCCGACTAGAGGACAATGAGCAGTTCTTC. Residues: CASSRLEDNEQFF. The entire variable domain, with the rest obtained from reference TRBV7-9 and TRBJ2-1, is as follows: DTGVSQNPRHKITKRGQNVTFRCDPISEHNRLYWYRQTLGQGPEFLTYFQNEAQLEKSRLLSDRFSAERPKGSFSTLEIQRTEQGDSAMYLCASSRLEDNEQFFGPGTRLTVL.

The chain is built from TRBV25-1 and TRBJ2-2; 7 positions match TRBD1. Germline assignment: CDR1 MGHDK and CDR2 SYGVNS. This CDR3 has 17 residues. J gave up 4 bases and V 4 bases, and 12 bases lay outside the gene matches. CDR3 coding DNA: TGTGCCAGCAGTGTACAGGGGAAGGTCGTGGGCACCGGGGAGCTGTTTTTT. It translates to CASSVQGKVVGTGELFF.

This clone was observed a handful of times. The CDR3 DNA sequence: TGTGCCAGCACCGACAGACCGAACACTGAAGCTTTCTTT. It specifies CASTDRPNTEAFF. The chain has TRBV6-5 and TRBJ1-1, with a weak D call TRBD1 (5 bases). Germline V gene lookup returns CDR1 MNHEY and CDR2 SVGAGI. V lost 7 bases to trimming and J lost 1 base, with 10 bases between them. This CDR3 has 13 amino acids.

The chain combines TRBV4-1 with TRBJ2-4; 7 bases match TRBD1. V shed 0 bases and J 0 bases; nucleotides not matched to a gene: 11. CDR1 and CDR2 from the germline V gene are MGHRA and YSYEKL. The CDR3 has 19 residues. CDR3 sequence (DNA): TGCGCCAGCAGCCAAGAAGGGACCGGCAGGACAGGAGCCAAAAACATTCAGTACTTC. This codes for CASSQEGTGRTGAKNIQYF.

This chain links TRBV18 with TRBJ2-7; a possible D gene is TRBD1 (5 bases). Trimming stripped 4 bases from V and 0 bases from J, with 13 bases between. The CDR3 has 15 residues. Germline V CDR1 and CDR2: KGHSH, LQKENI. CDR3 amino acids: CASSLVQGPSYEQYF. DNA for the CDR3: TGTGCCAGCTCACTCGTGCAGGGCCCCTCCTACGAGCAGTACTTC.

V usage is TRBV2 and J usage is TRBJ2-1; 7 nucleotides align to TRBD1. V trimming: 6 bases; J trimming: 6 bases; junction bases outside the gene matches: 5. The germline V gene has CDR1 SNHLY and CDR2 FYNNEI. The length of the CDR3 is 13 residues. CDR3 sequence: CASSRTGRNEQFF. CDR3 sequence (DNA): TGTGCCAGCAGCCGGACAGGCCGCAATGAGCAGTTCTTC.

The chain recombines TRBV19 with TRBJ2-7, with 10 bases lining up with TRBD1. Per the germline V gene, CDR1 is LNHDA and CDR2 is SQIVND (reference sequence). The CDR3 has 13 residues. V lost 3 bases, J lost 7 bases, and 3 bases stayed unmatched. This chain's CDR3 is CASSMTGGVEQYF. The CDR3 DNA is TGTGCCAGTAGTATGACAGGGGGCGTTGAGCAGTACTTC.

This clone was recorded a few times. DNA of the CDR3: TGTGCCAGCTCACCATATACACGGAACACTGAAGCTTTCTTT. This translates into CASSPYTRNTEAFF. This sequence joins TRBV18 and TRBJ1-1; D is unresolved. Germline loops: CDR1 KGHSH, CDR2 LQKENI. This CDR3 is 14 amino acids long. V dropped 2 bases and J dropped 1 base, with 8 bases sitting between them.

The chain links TRBV11-1 to TRBJ2-3; no clear D. This CDR3 is 12 amino acids long. The V gene's germline CDR1 is SGHAT and CDR2 FQDESV (reference sequence). The V end lost 5 bases, the J end lost 5 bases, and 8 bases lay between the germline ends. DNA of the CDR3: TGTGCCAGCAGCAAAGAAGTAGATACGCAGTATTTT. It translates to CASSKEVDTQYF.

This rearrangement joins TRBV5-4 to TRBJ2-3, with D possibly matching TRBD2 (6 bases). This CDR3 is 14 amino acids long. Germline V lookup: CDR1 SGHNT, CDR2 YYREEE (reference sequence). V was pared by 3 bases and J by 4 bases, with 12 bases between. The CDR3 spells CASSYSSGADTQYF. CDR3 bases: TGTGCCAGCAGCTACTCATCGGGAGCAGATACGCAGTATTTT.

The genes are TRBV18 and TRBJ1-6, with D unresolved. Germline assignment: CDR1 KGHSH and CDR2 LQKENI. This CDR3 spans 13 amino acids. V lost 2 bases, J lost 10 bases, and 9 bases lay in between. The CDR3 protein is CASSPARESPLHF. The CDR3 coding sequence is TGTGCCAGCTCACCAGCAAGGGAATCACCCCTCCACTTT.

The chain uses TRBV6-1 and TRBJ1-1; possibly TRBD1 for D (5 bases). Per the germline V gene, CDR1 is MNHNS and CDR2 is SASEGT. Trimming stripped 3 bases from V and 6 bases from J, with 14 bases between. The CDR3 spans 14 residues. CDR3 sequence reads: CASSERTISPEAFF. The CDR3 DNA sequence: TGTGCCAGCAGTGAGAGGACAATAAGCCCTGAAGCTTTCTTT.